This entry features one T cell receptor (beta chain) sequence. This specimen comes from a study of metastatic and nonmetastatic thyroid tumors. There were no patients who had received any treatment before thyroid surgery. In the study's own analysis: What underpinned the distant-metastasis classifier for papillary thyroid cancer was the set of CDR3 differences across clinicopathological groups. From the PCR reads, TCRdb re-called clones with MiXCR. The authors' filters were not applied to this entry. The repertoire holds almost 70,000 clones, with approximately 15% as singletons. This sequence originates from a male donor with papillary thyroid cancer or a benign thyroid nodule (not recorded which). Some clones in this sample may be carry-over from other donors' samples. Sequencing was carried out using blood.

The CDR3 is CASSIEGAITEAFF. The CDR3 DNA sequence: TGTGCCAGTAGTATAGAAGGGGCGATCACTGAAGCTTTCTTT. The rearrangement joins TRBV19 to TRBJ1-1; the D gene is possibly TRBD1 (5 bases). The CDR3 consists of 14 residues. Germline-derived CDR1 and CDR2 are LNHDA and SQIVND (reference sequence). Deletions cut 0 bases from V and 4 bases from J, with 9 bases between. Filled out from reference TRBV19 and TRBJ1-1, the complete variable domain reads DGGITQSPKYLFRKEGQNVTLSCEQNLNHDAMYWYRQDPGQGLRLIYYSQIVNDFQKGDIAEGYSVSREKKESFPLTVTSAQKNPTAFYLCASSIEGAITEAFFGQGTRLTVV.